These 25 T cell receptor beta chains share one sample of origin, sequenced in a study of T cell changes during pregnancy in multiple sclerosis. Only in-frame clones appear in the TCRdb table, and some are missing; sequencing was by immunoSEQ multiplex PCR. The repertoire holds 80,000 to 100,000 clones, roughly 91% seen once, with over 1.5% in the top ten. The input for sequencing was peripheral blood, taken after pregnancy. The receptors were sampled from a female donor in good health, enrolled as a control in a pregnancy study.

The chain recombines TRBV28 with TRBJ1-4; D is undetermined. Germline V CDR1 and CDR2: MDHEN, SYDVKM. The CDR3 runs to 15 residues. Trimming removed 5 bases at V and 6 bases at J, with 16 bases between. For the CDR3, the DNA is TGTGCCAGCAGTCCCCTGGTGGAGGGAGATGAAAAACTGTTTTTT. It specifies CASSPLVEGDEKLFF.

The rearrangement uses TRBV23-1 and TRBJ2-3, with D possibly being TRBD2 (6 bases). TRBV23-1 is sorted into the ORF group, with uncertain function. This CDR3 spans 16 amino acids. Trimming cost V 4 bases and J 8 bases, with 22 bases left between them. The CDR3 loop reads CASSPIGTSGKGTQYF. The CDR3 DNA reads TGCGCCAGCAGTCCGATAGGGACTTCGGGGAAAGGTACGCAGTATTTT.

The rearrangement links TRBV5-1 to TRBJ2-3; D remains unclear. The germline V gene encodes CDR1 SGHRS and CDR2 YFSETQ. The V end lost 2 bases, the J end lost 2 bases, and 9 bases lay between the germline ends. The CDR3 has 14 amino acids. The CDR3 spells CASSFPGVTDTQYF. CDR3 DNA sequence: TGCGCCAGCAGCTTCCCCGGAGTCACAGATACGCAGTATTTT. Full variable domain (remainder filled in from reference TRBV5-1 and TRBJ2-3): KAGVTQTPRYLIKTRGQQVTLSCSPISGHRSVSWYQQTPGQGLQFLFEYFSETQRNKGNFPGRFSGRQFSNSRSEMNVSTLELGDSALYLCASSFPGVTDTQYFGPGTRLTVL.

J is TRBJ2-7 and V is TRBV28, with D tentatively TRBD1 (6 bases). Trimming left V 5 bases short and J 0 bases short, with 11 bases between. The germline V gene encodes CDR1 MDHEN and CDR2 SYDVKM. CDR3 length: 14 amino acids. CDR3 in DNA: TGTGCCAGCAGTAGAACAGGGAGCTCCTACGAGCAGTACTTC. This sequence encodes CASSRTGSSYEQYF. The full variable domain, rest sourced from reference TRBV28 and TRBJ2-7, is DVKVTQSSRYLVKRTGEKVFLECVQDMDHENMFWYRQDPGLGLRLIYFSYDVKMKEKGDIPEGYSVSREKKERFSLILESASTNQTSMYLCASSRTGSSYEQYFGPGTRLTVT.

This rearrangement joins TRBV7-2 to TRBJ1-5; D unclear. Trimming took off 5 bases at V and 2 bases at J, with 16 bases between the two ends. The CDR3 has 16 residues. Germline V gives CDR1 SGHTA, CDR2 FQGNSA. CDR3 protein: CASSTTEPGGNQPQHF. The CDR3 nucleotides are TGTGCCAGCAGCACGACGGAACCCGGGGGCAATCAGCCCCAGCATTTT.

CDR3 loop: CASSTNAGINYGYTF. DNA for the CDR3: TGTGCCAGCAGCACAAACGCAGGGATAAACTATGGCTACACCTTC. The V and J genes are TRBV7-2 and TRBJ1-2; D might be TRBD1 (5 bases). Trimming took 5 bases from V and 2 from J, leaving 15 bases between them. The CDR3 runs to 15 residues. CDR1 and CDR2 (germline): SGHTA, FQGNSA.

The genes are TRBV5-4 and TRBJ1-1, with TRBD1 matching 7 bases. Germline loops: CDR1 SGHNT, CDR2 YYREEE (reference sequence). The J segment lost 4 bases and the V segment lost 4 bases, leaving 13 bases of the junction unmatched. The CDR3 is 16 amino acids. The CDR3 is CASSQPSTGLLTEAFF. CDR3 DNA sequence: TGTGCCAGCAGCCAACCCTCGACAGGGCTACTCACTGAAGCTTTCTTT.

This chain connects TRBV19 to TRBJ1-5, with D unclear. CDR1 and CDR2 from the germline V gene are LNHDA and SQIVND (reference sequence). The CDR3 is made up of 17 amino acids. V was trimmed by 0 bases and J by 4 bases, leaving 16 bases between them. The CDR3 spells CASSIDLEIAQNQPQHF. The CDR3 bases are TGTGCCAGTAGTATAGATCTGGAAATAGCTCAAAATCAGCCCCAGCATTTT.

The chain is built from TRBV7-2 and TRBJ1-3; tentatively, D is TRBD1 (6 bases). Germline V gene sequence: CDR1 SGHTA, CDR2 FQGNSA. Trimming took off 5 bases at V and 2 bases at J, with 13 bases between the two ends. The CDR3 is made up of 15 amino acids. The CDR3 reads CASSPGGKAGNTIYF. CDR3 coding DNA: TGTGCCAGCAGCCCTGGGGGCAAGGCTGGAAACACCATATATTTT.

The rearrangement uses TRBV7-2 and TRBJ2-7; D possibly corresponds to TRBD2 (6 bases). CDR1 and CDR2 from the germline V gene are SGHTA and FQGNSA. Trimming pared 1 base from V and 2 bases from J, leaving 9 bases between. This CDR3 comprises 14 residues. CDR3 sequence: CASSLGGGAYEQYF. CDR3 DNA sequence: TGTGCCAGCAGCTTAGGGGGCGGGGCCTACGAGCAGTACTTC.

The rearrangement uses TRBV7-2 and TRBJ1-5; 9 nucleotides align to TRBD1. CDR3 length equals 15 residues. Germline V lookup: CDR1 SGHTA, CDR2 FQGNSA. V gave up 5 bases and J gave up 2 bases; unmatched junction bases: 4. CDR3 sequence reads: CASSRTGAGNQPQHF. DNA for the CDR3: TGTGCCAGCAGCAGGACAGGGGCGGGCAATCAGCCCCAGCATTTT.

This clone appeared once. The chain is built from TRBV6-6 and TRBJ1-2; D possibly corresponds to TRBD1 (5 bases). Trimming took 5 bases from V and 0 from J, leaving 13 bases between them. The CDR3 sequence is 15 residues long. Germline CDR1 and CDR2: MNHNY and SVGAGI (reference sequence). CDR3 region: CASSAQGTSNYGYTF. The CDR3 nucleotides are TGTGCCAGCAGTGCCCAGGGAACTTCTAACTATGGCTACACCTTC.

This clone was recorded once. The CDR3 DNA is TGTGCCAGCAGCTCGGGAGGGACTAGCGGGGAAGAGACCCAGTACTTC. Its translation is CASSSGGTSGEETQYF. The chain employs TRBV11-3 and TRBJ2-5, with TRBD2 matching over 13 bases. CDR3 size: 16 residues. The germline V gene encodes CDR1 SGHNT and CDR2 YENEEA. V trimming: 4 bases; J trimming: 3 bases; junction bases outside the gene matches: 5.

The chain employs TRBV19 and TRBJ2-3, with TRBD2 matching over 8 bases. The CDR3 has 16 amino acids. The J segment lost 1 base and the V segment lost 6 bases, leaving 9 bases of the junction unmatched. CDR1 is LNHDA, CDR2 SQIVND, per germline (reference sequence). The CDR3: CASRISGTSRTDTQYF. Here the CDR3 DNA reads TGTGCCAGTAGGATTTCCGGGACTAGTCGCACAGATACGCAGTATTTT.

The V call is TRBV9, the J call TRBJ1-4; D not resolved. The CDR3 is made up of 15 amino acids. Germline V CDR1 and CDR2: SGDLS, YYNGEE. V lost 0 bases, J lost 8 bases, and 14 bases lay in between. In DNA, the CDR3 is TGTGCCAGCAGCGTAGCGGGGTCCCGGAAGGAAAAACTGTTTTTT. Translating gives CASSVAGSRKEKLFF.

V and J are TRBV4-3 and TRBJ2-5; 9 nucleotides agree with TRBD2. Germline assignment: CDR1 LGHNA and CDR2 YSLEER. The J segment lost 5 bases and the V segment lost 0 bases, leaving 4 bases of the junction unmatched. The CDR3 is 15 residues long. The CDR3 sequence is CASSQDLSGGETQYF. For the CDR3, the DNA is TGCGCCAGCAGCCAAGATCTGAGCGGGGGGGAGACCCAGTACTTC.

The J gene is TRBJ1-6, the V gene TRBV9, with 7 bases matching TRBD1. The CDR3 has 17 residues. Trimming at V came to 3 bases and at J to 9 bases, leaving 15 bases not matched to a gene. Germline assignment: CDR1 SGDLS and CDR2 YYNGEE. The CDR3 nucleotides read TGTGCCAGCAGCGCCGGGACAGCCAGTGGGGGAATTTCACCCCTCCACTTT. This gives the protein CASSAGTASGGISPLHF.

This chain links TRBV5-1 with TRBJ2-3; 10 nucleotides align to TRBD2. Germline loops: CDR1 SGHRS, CDR2 YFSETQ. Trimming cost V 5 bases and J 3 bases; bases outside gene matches: 9. This CDR3 contains 16 residues. CDR3 amino acids: CASRKELAGLTDTQYF. CDR3 DNA: TGCGCCAGCAGGAAAGAACTAGCGGGGTTAACAGATACGCAGTATTTT.

This clone was observed once. This sequence joins TRBV27 and TRBJ2-6; possibly TRBD2 for D (6 bases). The ends were cut back, 3 bases at V and 0 bases at J, with 12 bases in the middle. The CDR3 is 17 residues long. Per germline, CDR1 MNHEY and CDR2 SMNVEV (reference sequence). CDR3 in DNA: TGTGCCAGCAGTTTGGGGACTTGGGCCTCTGGGGCCAACGTCCTGACTTTC. Its translation: CASSLGTWASGANVLTF.

This chain links TRBV10-3 with TRBJ1-2; the match to TRBD1 covers 8 bases. CDR1 is ENHRY, CDR2 SYGVKD, per germline. The CDR3 sequence is 15 residues long. V gave up 2 bases and J gave up 4 bases; unmatched junction bases: 6. The CDR3 region is CAISEGTGGIYGYTF. CDR3 bases: TGTGCCATCAGTGAGGGGACAGGAGGTATCTATGGCTACACCTTC.

This clone was seen only once. The chain combines TRBV14 with TRBJ1-6; D uncertain. The length of the CDR3 is 16 residues. V was shortened by 0 bases and J by 10 bases, with 16 bases between the two germline ends. Germline CDR1 reads SGHDN; CDR2 reads FVKESK. The CDR3 DNA sequence: TGTGCCAGCAGCCAAGATCGGGGAACCGTGGACTCACCCCTCCACTTT. Translation gives CASSQDRGTVDSPLHF.

This chain connects TRBV7-9 to TRBJ2-3; 14 bases align to TRBD2. The germline V gene has CDR1 SEHNR and CDR2 FQNEAQ (reference sequence). The CDR3 covers 16 residues. Unmatched junction bases numbered 7, after V lost 5 bases and J lost 6 bases. CDR3 coding DNA: TGTGCCAGCAGCCCCGGGACTAGCGGGGGAGATGATACGCAGTATTTT. Its translation is CASSPGTSGGDDTQYF.

The chain is built from TRBV29-1 and TRBJ2-7; TRBD2 might be the D (5 bases). V gave up 6 bases and J gave up 2 bases, with 11 bases separating them. Germline V gene sequence: CDR1 SQVTM, CDR2 ANQGSEA. The CDR3 contains 12 residues. CDR3 region: CSVADGTYEQYF. DNA for the CDR3: TGCAGCGTGGCGGACGGGACCTACGAGCAGTACTTC.

The chain recombines TRBV5-4 with TRBJ1-1; tentatively, D is TRBD1 (6 bases). Germline V CDR1 and CDR2: SGHNT, YYREEE (reference sequence). V was pared by 4 bases and J by 12 bases, with 25 bases between. The CDR3 runs to 15 residues. The CDR3 protein is CASSNRDWYGIGTFF. In nucleotides, the CDR3 is TGTGCCAGCAGCAACAGGGATTGGTACGGTATTGGAACTTTCTTT. The variable domain in full, with the rest retrieved from reference TRBV5-4 and TRBJ1-1, is ETGVTQSPTHLIKTRGQQVTLRCSSQSGHNTVSWYQQALGQGPQFIFQYYREEENGRGNFPPRFSGLQFPNYSSELNVNALELDDSALYLCASSNRDWYGIGTFFGQGTRLTVV.

The chain carries TRBV12-5 and TRBJ2-7; a possible D gene is TRBD1 (6 bases). The CDR3 totals 16 residues. Deletions cut 5 bases from V and 2 bases from J, with 19 bases between. Germline CDR1 and CDR2: LGHNT and FRNRAP. Written as DNA, the CDR3 is TGTGCTAGTGGTCTTCCCCCGGACAGTCTAACCTACGAGCAGTACTTC. It specifies CASGLPPDSLTYEQYF.